The 28 T cell receptor beta chains reported below all come from one sample, sequenced in a study of neurological immune-mediated disorders. TCRdb re-called the 5' RACE reads through MiXCR, storing one row per CDR3 protein. Here the sample spans about 19,000 distinct CDR3 sequences, more than 2% being singletons. The sample was PBMCs. The source of these receptors is a woman aged 18-35 years with multiple sclerosis.

At least ten counts were recorded for this clonotype. The chain recombines TRBV20-1 with TRBJ1-3, with D possibly matching TRBD1 (5 bases). The CDR3 has 16 residues. V was cut by 3 bases and J by 0 bases, with 15 bases left in between. The germline V gene has CDR1 DFQATT and CDR2 SNEGSKA (reference sequence). CDR3 protein: CSASGGGGGSGNTIYF. Written as DNA, the CDR3 is TGCAGTGCTAGCGGGGGAGGAGGCGGCTCTGGAAACACCATATATTTT.

This clonotype was picked up many times. J is TRBJ1-2 and V is TRBV12-3 or TRBV12-4; possibly TRBD1 for D (5 bases). The length of the CDR3 is 15 residues. The V end lost 6 bases, the J end lost 2 bases, and 16 bases lay between the germline ends. The CDR3 bases are TGTGCCAGCAGCCCCCCCTCGGGGCGCAACTATGGCTACACCTTC. Amino acids: CASSPPSGRNYGYTF.

This clonotype occurred a few times. The gene calls are TRBV6-4 and TRBJ1-1; no clear D. CDR3 length: 14 residues. Deletions cut 0 bases from V and 0 bases from J, with 5 bases between. Germline CDR1 is MRHNA and CDR2 is SNTAGT. The CDR3 coding sequence is TGTGCCAGCAGTGACTCGAGGATGAACACTGAAGCTTTCTTT. This codes for CASSDSRMNTEAFF.

This clonotype was observed many times. The rearrangement links TRBV27 to TRBJ2-1, with 8 bases identical to TRBD1. This CDR3 is built from 15 residues. Trimming took 5 bases from V and 8 from J; bases not matched to a gene: 11. Germline CDR1 MNHEY, CDR2 SMNVEV (reference sequence). In DNA, the CDR3 is TGTGCCAGCAGTCCTGGGACAGGTGGGGGGTATGAGCAGTTCTTC. It yields the protein CASSPGTGGGYEQFF.

This clonotype was counted ten times or more. The J gene is TRBJ2-7, the V gene TRBV20-1; possible D gene TRBD1, 6 bases. The V gene lost 3 bases and the J gene lost 2 bases, with 14 bases spanning the gap. CDR1 and CDR2 from the germline V gene are DFQATT and SNEGSKA (reference sequence). CDR3 length equals 14 residues. The CDR3 nucleotides read TGCAGTGCTAGGGGCCAGGGGAACCCCTACGAGCAGTACTTC. Its protein is CSARGQGNPYEQYF.

This clonotype was counted many times. This chain connects TRBV7-8 to TRBJ2-1; 11 bases are a match to TRBD2. CDR3 length equals 18 residues. CDR1 SGHVS and CDR2 FQNEAQ come from the germline V gene. The J segment lost 4 bases and the V segment lost 1 base, leaving 9 bases of the junction unmatched. This CDR3 is CASSLGTSGLMGYNEQFF. CDR3 coding DNA: TGTGCCAGCAGCTTAGGGACTAGCGGGCTAATGGGGTACAATGAGCAGTTCTTC.

This clonotype has ten or more counts. J is TRBJ1-1 and V is TRBV9; D not certain. CDR1 is SGDLS, CDR2 YYNGEE, per germline. V lost 4 bases and J 4 bases, leaving 14 bases between the germline ends. The CDR3 has 14 amino acids. The CDR3 here is CASSPSSGSTEAFF. The CDR3, as DNA: TGTGCCAGCAGCCCGAGTAGTGGCAGCACTGAAGCTTTCTTT. Supplemented by reference TRBV9 and TRBJ1-1, the full variable domain reads DSGVTQTPKHLITATGQRVTLRCSPRSGDLSVYWYQQSLDQGLQFLIQYYNGEERAKGNILERFSAQQFPDLHSELNLSSLELGDSALYFCASSPSSGSTEAFFGQGTRLTVV.

Ten or more counts support this clonotype. The chain combines TRBV20-1 with TRBJ2-5; no clear D. CDR1 and CDR2 from the germline V gene are DFQATT and SNEGSKA (reference sequence). Trimming left V 5 bases short and J 2 bases short, with 9 bases between. The CDR3 runs to 12 residues. This CDR3 is CSALDLQETQYF. In nucleotides, the CDR3 is TGCAGTGCTTTAGACTTACAAGAGACCCAGTACTTC.

This clonotype was found many times. This chain links TRBV12-3 or TRBV12-4 with TRBJ1-6; possibly TRBD1 for D (5 bases). The CDR3 has 14 residues. V lost 4 bases and J lost 5, with 9 bases in between. CDR3 nucleotides: TGTGCCAGCAGTTACGGGACGAATAATTCACCCCTCCACTTT. Amino acids: CASSYGTNNSPLHF.

By frequency in the sample, this clonotype is large. V usage is TRBV27 and J usage is TRBJ2-7, with D unresolved. There are 12 residues in the CDR3. The V end was cut by 8 bases, the J end by 1 base, with 9 bases between. Germline V gives CDR1 MNHEY, CDR2 SMNVEV (reference sequence). In DNA form, the CDR3 reads TGTGCCAGCGCGGTTTCATCCTACGAGCAGTACTTC. It encodes CASAVSSYEQYF.

This clonotype was recorded many times. V usage is TRBV9 and J usage is TRBJ2-2, with TRBD2 identical over 10 bases. Looked up from germline, CDR1 is SGDLS and CDR2 is YYNGEE. The V gene end was trimmed by 4 bases and the J gene end by 0 bases; junction bases not matched to a gene: 9. This CDR3 is 18 amino acids long. The CDR3 DNA is TGTGCCAGCAGCCTCCGGCTAGCGGGGGCCGCGAACACCGGGGAGCTGTTTTTT. Protein sequence: CASSLRLAGAANTGELFF.

The rearrangement joins TRBV6-5 to TRBJ2-3; 8 bases line up with TRBD2. The junction had 11 bases not matched to a gene; V was cut back by 6 bases and J by 9 bases. This CDR3 comprises 14 residues. Per the germline V gene, CDR1 is MNHEY and CDR2 is SVGAGI. The CDR3: CASRPGLVSVTQYF. The CDR3 nucleotides read TGTGCCAGCAGACCGGGACTAGTGTCCGTGACGCAGTATTTT.

This chain uses TRBV10-3 with TRBJ1-2; possibly TRBD1 for D (5 bases). Trimming stripped 6 bases from V and 8 bases from J, with 16 bases between. This CDR3 is built from 13 residues. CDR1 ENHRY and CDR2 SYGVKD come from the germline V gene. DNA of the CDR3: TGTGCCATCAGAGGGACCCAAAGTCACGGCTACACCTTC. It translates to CAIRGTQSHGYTF.

This clonotype was recorded at least ten times. V usage is TRBV7-9 and J usage is TRBJ1-1; D is perhaps TRBD1 (6 bases). Deletions cut 5 bases from V and 5 bases from J, with 15 bases between. Germline V gene lookup returns CDR1 SEHNR and CDR2 FQNEAQ (reference sequence). The CDR3 extends over 14 amino acids. The CDR3 reads CASSRSDRWTEAFF. The CDR3 region has the DNA TGTGCCAGCAGCCGCAGTGACAGGTGGACTGAAGCTTTCTTT.

This clonotype was seen repeatedly, ten times or more. The V gene is TRBV7-2, the J gene TRBJ2-5; no reliable D call. With 2 bases removed from V and 4 bases from J, the gap between germline ends came to 11 bases. The length of the CDR3 is 14 residues. Germline CDR1 and CDR2: SGHTA and FQGNSA. The CDR3 sequence: CASSLNAVGETQYF. The CDR3 bases are TGTGCCAGCAGCTTAAATGCGGTGGGAGAGACCCAGTACTTC.

There are many counts of this clonotype. The V gene is TRBV10-3, the J gene TRBJ2-5; D is uncertain. V gave up 2 bases and J gave up 5 bases, with 18 bases separating them. Looked up from germline, CDR1 is ENHRY and CDR2 is SYGVKD. The CDR3 has 16 residues. The CDR3 DNA reads as TGTGCCATCAGTGAGGGCGTCTTGGCTCTAGGGGAGACCCAGTACTTC. Its translation: CAISEGVLALGETQYF.

By share, this clonotype counts as medium-sized. V and J are TRBV10-3 and TRBJ2-2; no firm D call. This CDR3 has 12 amino acids. The V gene's germline CDR1 is ENHRY and CDR2 SYGVKD. Trimming shortened V by 6 bases and J by 9 bases, and 11 bases separated the two germline ends. CDR3 amino acids: CAISNGWRELFF. Written as DNA, the CDR3 is TGTGCCATCAGCAACGGGTGGCGGGAGCTGTTTTTT.

This clonotype was counted ten times or more. The chain is built from TRBV7-2 and TRBJ2-7, with D possibly TRBD2 on 5 matching bases. V dropped 5 bases and J dropped 6 bases, with 17 bases sitting between them. From germline, CDR1 is SGHTA and CDR2 FQGNSA. The CDR3 sequence is 14 residues long. In DNA form, the CDR3 reads TGTGCCAGCAGCACGTCCAGGACGGCGGGCGAGCAGTACGTC. This encodes CASSTSRTAGEQYV.

At least ten counts were recorded for this clonotype. This chain connects TRBV29-1 to TRBJ2-5, with D uncertain. CDR1 is SQVTM, CDR2 ANQGSEA, per germline. This CDR3 has 13 amino acids. The V end was cut by 3 bases, the J end by 5 bases, with 13 bases between. CDR3 in DNA: TGCAGCGTTGAGACGACCGTTGGGGAGACCCAGTACTTC. Its translation is CSVETTVGETQYF.

This clonotype is medium-sized in the sample. One junction end does not reproduce the germline sequence, and a read error may be involved. The chain uses TRBV27 and TRBJ1-6, with TRBD1 matching 7 bases. Germline V gene data show CDR1 as MNHEY and CDR2 as SMNVEV (reference sequence). CDR3 length: 18 residues. CDR3 sequence reads: CASSLLGDRNSLRSPLNF. The CDR3, as DNA: TGTGCCAGCAGTTTATTAGGGGACAGAAATTCGCTTCGTTCACCCCTCAACTTT.

This clonotype was detected ten times or more. The rearrangement uses TRBV12-3 or TRBV12-4 and TRBJ2-5; TRBD2 matches at 8 bases. The ends lost 7 bases at V and 4 bases at J; junction bases unmatched: 8. The CDR3 spans 14 residues. DNA of the CDR3: TGTGCCAGCACCCCGGGACTAGGATTAGAGACCCAGTACTTC. This encodes CASTPGLGLETQYF.

This clonotype has a count of ten or more. This rearrangement joins TRBV29-1 to TRBJ1-1; maybe TRBD1 (5 bases). From germline, CDR1 is SQVTM and CDR2 ANQGSEA. Trimming stripped 5 bases from V and 1 base from J, with 8 bases between. The CDR3 extends over 12 amino acids. CDR3 bases: TGCAGCGTTCTAACAGGGAACACTGAAGCTTTCTTT. This encodes CSVLTGNTEAFF. The full variable domain, rest sourced from reference TRBV29-1 and TRBJ1-1, is SAVISQKPSRDICQRGTSLTIQCQVDSQVTMMFWYRQQPGQSLTLIATANQGSEATYESGFVIDKFPISRPNLTFSTLTVSNMSPEDSSIYLCSVLTGNTEAFFGQGTRLTVV.

This clonotype is deemed medium-sized. The CDR3 spells CAISDGRLLVNEQFF. The CDR3 DNA is TGTGCCATCAGTGATGGCAGGCTGTTGGTCAATGAGCAGTTCTTC. The chain carries TRBV10-3 and TRBJ2-1; D is unresolved. The CDR3 is made up of 15 amino acids. The ends were cut back, 3 bases at V and 6 bases at J, with 15 bases in the middle. From germline, CDR1 is ENHRY and CDR2 SYGVKD.

There are many counts of this clonotype. This chain joins TRBV7-6 and TRBJ2-6; no clear D. CDR1 SGHVS and CDR2 FNYEAQ come from the germline V gene. Trimming removed 0 bases from V and 0 bases from J, with 3 bases in between. The CDR3 contains 15 residues. The CDR3 DNA reads as TGTGCCAGCAGCTTAGCCCTCTCTGGGGCCAACGTCCTGACTTTC. It is translated as CASSLALSGANVLTF.

This clonotype was seen many times. DNA of the CDR3: TGCAGTGCTAGCAGAGCGAACACCGGGGAGCTGTTTTTT. Residues: CSASRANTGELFF. The chain employs TRBV20-1 and TRBJ2-2; D unclear. V lost 3 bases and J lost 0, with 5 bases in between. Per germline, CDR1 DFQATT and CDR2 SNEGSKA (reference sequence). The CDR3 contains 13 residues.

In this sample, this clonotype turned up many times. The rearrangement links TRBV15 to TRBJ1-2; D unclear. The CDR3 loop spans 14 amino acids. Germline CDR1 LNHNV, CDR2 YYDKDF (reference sequence). V was clipped by 1 base and J by 4 bases, with 10 bases between them. As DNA, the CDR3 is TGTGCCACCAGCAGAGGGACGGACCTCTATGGCTACACCTTC. It is translated as CATSRGTDLYGYTF.

V and J are TRBV12-5 and TRBJ1-1, with TRBD1 as a possible D gene (5 bases). CDR3 size: 15 residues. V lost 3 bases and J 1 base, leaving 12 bases between the germline ends. CDR1 and CDR2 (germline): LGHNT, FRNRAP. In DNA, the CDR3 is TGTGCTAGTGGTTTTTCCGACAGCGGGAACACTGAAGCTTTCTTT. It codes for CASGFSDSGNTEAFF.

This clonotype was counted many times. V usage is TRBV10-3 and J usage is TRBJ1-5, with a possible D match to TRBD1 (6 bases). In germline, CDR1 is ENHRY, CDR2 SYGVKD. This CDR3 region has 14 residues. The V and J ends lost 3 bases and 4 bases respectively, with 10 bases between them. The DNA for the CDR3 is TGTGCCATCAGTGAAAAACAGGGAAATCAGCCCCAGCATTTT. As protein: CAISEKQGNQPQHF.